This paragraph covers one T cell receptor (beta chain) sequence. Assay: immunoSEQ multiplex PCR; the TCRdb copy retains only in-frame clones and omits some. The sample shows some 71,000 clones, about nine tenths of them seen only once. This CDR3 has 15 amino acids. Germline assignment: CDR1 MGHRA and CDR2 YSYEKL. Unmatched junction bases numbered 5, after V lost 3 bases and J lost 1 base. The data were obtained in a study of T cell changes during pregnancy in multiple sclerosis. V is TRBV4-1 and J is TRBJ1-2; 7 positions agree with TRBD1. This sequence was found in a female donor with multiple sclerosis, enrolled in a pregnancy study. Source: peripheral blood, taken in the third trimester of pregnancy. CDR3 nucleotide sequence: TGCGCCAGCAGCCACGAGGGACAGTTTAACTATGGCTACACCTTC. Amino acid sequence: CASSHEGQFNYGYTF.